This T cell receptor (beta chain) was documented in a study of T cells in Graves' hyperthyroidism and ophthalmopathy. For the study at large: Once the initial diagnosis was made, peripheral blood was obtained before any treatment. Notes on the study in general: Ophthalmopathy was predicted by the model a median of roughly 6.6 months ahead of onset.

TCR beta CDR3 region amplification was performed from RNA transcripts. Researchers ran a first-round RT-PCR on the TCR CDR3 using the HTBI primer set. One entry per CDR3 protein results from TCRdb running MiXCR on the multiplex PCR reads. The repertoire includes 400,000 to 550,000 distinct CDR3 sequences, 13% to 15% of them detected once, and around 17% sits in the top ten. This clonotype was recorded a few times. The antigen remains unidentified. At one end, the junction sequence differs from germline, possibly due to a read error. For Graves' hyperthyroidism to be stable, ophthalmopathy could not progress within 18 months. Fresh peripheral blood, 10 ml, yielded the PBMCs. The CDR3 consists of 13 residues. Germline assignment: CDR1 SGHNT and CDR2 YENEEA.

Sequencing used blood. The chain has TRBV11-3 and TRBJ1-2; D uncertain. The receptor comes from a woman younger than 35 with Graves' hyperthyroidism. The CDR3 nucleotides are TGTGCCAGCAGCTTAGATTACGGACCATTCCTCTCCTTC. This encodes CASSLDYGPFLSF.